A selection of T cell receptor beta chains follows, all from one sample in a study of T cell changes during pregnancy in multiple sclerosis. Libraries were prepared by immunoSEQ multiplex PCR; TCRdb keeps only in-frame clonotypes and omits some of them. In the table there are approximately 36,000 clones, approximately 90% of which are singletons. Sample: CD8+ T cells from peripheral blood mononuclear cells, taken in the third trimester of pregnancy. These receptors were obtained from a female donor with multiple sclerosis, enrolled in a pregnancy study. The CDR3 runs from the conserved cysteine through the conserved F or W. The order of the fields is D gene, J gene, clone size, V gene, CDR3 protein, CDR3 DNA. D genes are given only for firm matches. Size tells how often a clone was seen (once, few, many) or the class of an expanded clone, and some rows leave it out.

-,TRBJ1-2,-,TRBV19,CASSIQGSYGYTF,TGTGCCAGTAGTATACAGGGGAGCTATGGCTACACCTTC
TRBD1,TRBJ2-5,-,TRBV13,CASSPLGTGGIQETQYF,TGTGCCAGCAGCCCGCTCGGGACAGGGGGAATCCAAGAGACCCAGTACTTC
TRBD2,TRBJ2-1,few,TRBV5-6,CASSGGLAGLTYNEQFF,TGTGCCAGCAGCGGGGGACTAGCGGGTCTTACCTACAATGAGCAGTTCTTC
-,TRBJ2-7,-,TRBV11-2,CASSTPGEQYF,TGTGCCAGCAGCACCCCGGGGGAGCAGTACTTC
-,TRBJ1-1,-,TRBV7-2,CASSPGRAGKAFF,TGTGCCAGCAGCCCCGGTAGGGCAGGGAAAGCTTTCTTT
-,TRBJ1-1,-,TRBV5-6,CASSLGQDEAFF,TGTGCCAGCAGCTTGGGACAGGATGAAGCTTTCTTT
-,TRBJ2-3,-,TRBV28,CASSLGTGPRDTQYF,TGTGCCAGCAGTTTGGGCACAGGGCCTAGGGATACGCAGTATTTT
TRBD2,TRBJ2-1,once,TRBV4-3,CASSQGPLLRGDNEQFF,TGCGCCAGCAGCCAAGGCCCCTTATTACGGGGGGACAATGAGCAGTTCTTC
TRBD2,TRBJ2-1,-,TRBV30,CAWGGTSGAYNEQFF,TGTGCCTGGGGAGGGACTAGCGGGGCCTACAATGAGCAGTTCTTC
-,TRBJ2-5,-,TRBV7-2,CASSPLQIQETQYF,TGTGCCAGCAGCCCCCTCCAGATACAAGAGACCCAGTACTTC
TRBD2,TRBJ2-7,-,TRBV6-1,CASSPYGLAGFEQYF,TGTGCCAGCAGCCCGTATGGATTAGCGGGGTTCGAGCAGTACTTC
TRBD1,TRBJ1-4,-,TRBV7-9,CASSRDRGGTNEKLFF,TGTGCCAGCAGCAGGGACAGGGGTGGGACTAATGAAAAACTGTTTTTT
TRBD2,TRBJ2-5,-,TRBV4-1,CASSQETGLAGPQETQYF,TGCGCCAGCAGCCAAGAGACGGGACTAGCGGGCCCCCAAGAGACCCAGTACTTC
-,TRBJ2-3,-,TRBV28,CASSLRGFWDTQYF,TGTGCCAGCAGTTTAAGGGGATTTTGGGATACGCAGTATTTT
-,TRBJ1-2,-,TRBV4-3,CASSQDITANYGYTF,TGCGCCAGCAGCCAAGATATCACAGCTAACTATGGCTACACCTTC
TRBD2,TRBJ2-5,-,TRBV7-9,CASSWTSGDQETQYF,TGTGCCAGCAGCTGGACTAGCGGGGACCAAGAGACCCAGTACTTC
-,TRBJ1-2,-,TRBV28,CASSLTPRLGRGRINYGYTF,TGTGCCAGCAGTTTGACCCCCCGTTTGGGCAGGGGAAGAATTAACTATGGCTACACCTTC
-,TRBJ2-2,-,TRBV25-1,CASSDSGLMPGELFF,TGTGCCAGCAGTGATTCAGGGTTGATGCCCGGGGAGCTGTTTTTT
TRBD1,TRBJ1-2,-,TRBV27,CASSFAGTGPLMGYTF,TGTGCCAGCAGTTTCGCCGGGACAGGCCCCTTGATGGGCTACACCTTC
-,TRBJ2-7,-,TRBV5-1,CASPGGTGCYEQYF,TGCGCCAGCCCGGGGGGTACAGGGTGCTACGAGCAGTACTTC
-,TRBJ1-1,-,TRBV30,CAWNRESEAFF,TGTGCCTGGAACAGGGAATCTGAAGCTTTCTTT
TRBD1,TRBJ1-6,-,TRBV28,CASSILPGQGGFSPLHF,TGTGCCAGCAGTATTCTGCCGGGACAGGGGGGTTTCTCACCCCTCCACTTT